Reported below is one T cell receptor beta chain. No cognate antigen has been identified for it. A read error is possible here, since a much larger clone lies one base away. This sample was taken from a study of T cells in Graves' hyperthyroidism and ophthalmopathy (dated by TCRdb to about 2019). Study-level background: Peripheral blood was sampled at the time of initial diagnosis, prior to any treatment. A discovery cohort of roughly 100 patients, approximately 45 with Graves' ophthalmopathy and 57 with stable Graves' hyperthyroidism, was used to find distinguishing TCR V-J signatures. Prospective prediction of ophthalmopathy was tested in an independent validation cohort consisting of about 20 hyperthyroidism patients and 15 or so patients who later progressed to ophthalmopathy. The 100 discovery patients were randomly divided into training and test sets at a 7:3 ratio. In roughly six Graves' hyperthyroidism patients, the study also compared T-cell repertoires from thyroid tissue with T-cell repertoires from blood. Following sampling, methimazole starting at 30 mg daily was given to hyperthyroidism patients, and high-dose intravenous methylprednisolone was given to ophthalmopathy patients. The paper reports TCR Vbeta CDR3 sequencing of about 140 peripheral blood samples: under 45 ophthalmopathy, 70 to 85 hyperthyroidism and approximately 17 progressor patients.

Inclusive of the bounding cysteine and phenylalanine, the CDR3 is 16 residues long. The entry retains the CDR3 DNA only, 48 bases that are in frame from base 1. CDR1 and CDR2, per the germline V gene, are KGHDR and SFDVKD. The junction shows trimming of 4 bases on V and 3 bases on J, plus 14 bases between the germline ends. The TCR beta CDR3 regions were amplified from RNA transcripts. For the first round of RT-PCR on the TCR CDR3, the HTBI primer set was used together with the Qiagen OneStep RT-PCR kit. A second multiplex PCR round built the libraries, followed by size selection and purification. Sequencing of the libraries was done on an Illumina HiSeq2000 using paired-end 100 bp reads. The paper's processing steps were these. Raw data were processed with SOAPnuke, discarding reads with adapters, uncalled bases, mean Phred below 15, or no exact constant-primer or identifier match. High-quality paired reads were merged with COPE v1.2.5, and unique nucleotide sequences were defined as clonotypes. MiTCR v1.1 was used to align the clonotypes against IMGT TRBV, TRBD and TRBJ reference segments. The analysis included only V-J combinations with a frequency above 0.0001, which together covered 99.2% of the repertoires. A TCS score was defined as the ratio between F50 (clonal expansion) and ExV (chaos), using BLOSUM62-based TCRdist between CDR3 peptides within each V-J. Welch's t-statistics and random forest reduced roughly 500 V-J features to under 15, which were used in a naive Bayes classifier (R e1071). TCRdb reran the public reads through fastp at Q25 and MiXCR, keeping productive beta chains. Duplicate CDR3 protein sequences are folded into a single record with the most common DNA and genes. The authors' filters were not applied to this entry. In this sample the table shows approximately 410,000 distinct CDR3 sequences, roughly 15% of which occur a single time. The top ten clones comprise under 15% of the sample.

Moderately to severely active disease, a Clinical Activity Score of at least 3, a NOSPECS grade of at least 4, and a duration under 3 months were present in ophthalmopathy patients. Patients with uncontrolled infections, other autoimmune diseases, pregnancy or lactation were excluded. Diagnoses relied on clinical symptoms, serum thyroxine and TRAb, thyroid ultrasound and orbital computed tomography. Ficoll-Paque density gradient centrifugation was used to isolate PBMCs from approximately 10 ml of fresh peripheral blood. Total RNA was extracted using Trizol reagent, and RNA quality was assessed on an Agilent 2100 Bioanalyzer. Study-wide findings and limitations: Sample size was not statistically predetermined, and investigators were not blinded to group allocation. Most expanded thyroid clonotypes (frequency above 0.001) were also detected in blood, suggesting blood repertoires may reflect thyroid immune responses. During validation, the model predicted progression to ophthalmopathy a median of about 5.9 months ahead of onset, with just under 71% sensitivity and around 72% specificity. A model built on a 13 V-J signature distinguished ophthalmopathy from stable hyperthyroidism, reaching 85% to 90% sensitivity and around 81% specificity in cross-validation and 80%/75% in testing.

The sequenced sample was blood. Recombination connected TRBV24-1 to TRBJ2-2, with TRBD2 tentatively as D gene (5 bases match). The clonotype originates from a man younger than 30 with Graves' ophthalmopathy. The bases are TGTGCCACCAGTGAAGCTGGGAGTAGCTACACCGGGGAGCTGTTTTTT. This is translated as CATSEAGSSYTGELFF.